This passage covers 5 T cell receptor beta chains from one sample sequenced in a study of neurological immune-mediated disorders. A single record per CDR3 protein comes from TCRdb applying MiXCR to the 5' RACE reads. Of some 34,000 distinct CDR3 sequences detected, approximately 1.6% appear once; the ten largest clones hold around 8.8%. The specimen sequenced was PBMCs. These TCRs come from a woman aged 25-40 years with multiple sclerosis.

This clonotype was seen only a few times. A read error is possible here, since a much larger clone lies one base away. This chain connects TRBV9 to TRBJ1-1; possible D gene TRBD1, 6 bases. Germline CDR1 reads SGDLS; CDR2 reads YYNGEE. This CDR3 comprises 12 residues. For the CDR3, the DNA is TGTGACAGCAGCGCTGGGACACCTGAAGCTTTCTTT. Protein sequence: CDSSAGTPEAFF.

This clonotype was recorded many times. This chain joins TRBV5-1 and TRBJ2-3; D ambiguous. The V gene's germline CDR1 is SGHRS and CDR2 YFSETQ. CDR3 length: 15 residues. V lost 1 base and J lost 5, with 14 bases in between. DNA for the CDR3: TGCGCCAGCAGCTTGCTAGGGATGGATCTAGATACGCAGTATTTT. It translates to CASSLLGMDLDTQYF.

This clonotype has a count of ten or more. The J gene is TRBJ2-1, the V gene TRBV9; possible D gene TRBD2, 7 bases. The CDR3 covers 15 residues. Germline CDR1 is SGDLS and CDR2 is YYNGEE. The germline V and J ends were trimmed by 9 bases and 5 bases, with 21 bases remaining between them. CDR3 nucleotides: TGTGCCATCCTTCTCCGGGGGGCATTCAACAATGAGCAGTTCTTC. Translating it yields CAILLRGAFNNEQFF.

This clonotype has ten or more counts. V is TRBV6-5 and J is TRBJ2-3; D is unclear. The germline V gene has CDR1 MNHEY and CDR2 SVGAGI. This CDR3 has 15 residues. V was pared by 0 bases and J by 7 bases, with 14 bases between. The CDR3 region is CASSYSPTGSHTQYF. CDR3 nucleotides: TGTGCCAGCAGTTACTCGCCGACCGGCTCACATACGCAGTATTTT.

The sample holds many counts of this clonotype. This sequence joins TRBV20-1 and TRBJ1-1; 10 bases map to TRBD1. Germline trimming cut 0 bases from V and 2 bases from J; bases unmatched to any gene: 12. Looked up from germline, CDR1 is DFQATT and CDR2 is SNEGSKA (reference sequence). The CDR3 loop spans 18 amino acids. The CDR3 here is CSARDISGTGVFNTEAFF. The CDR3 DNA reads as TGCAGTGCTAGAGATATCAGCGGGACAGGGGTCTTCAACACTGAAGCTTTCTTT.